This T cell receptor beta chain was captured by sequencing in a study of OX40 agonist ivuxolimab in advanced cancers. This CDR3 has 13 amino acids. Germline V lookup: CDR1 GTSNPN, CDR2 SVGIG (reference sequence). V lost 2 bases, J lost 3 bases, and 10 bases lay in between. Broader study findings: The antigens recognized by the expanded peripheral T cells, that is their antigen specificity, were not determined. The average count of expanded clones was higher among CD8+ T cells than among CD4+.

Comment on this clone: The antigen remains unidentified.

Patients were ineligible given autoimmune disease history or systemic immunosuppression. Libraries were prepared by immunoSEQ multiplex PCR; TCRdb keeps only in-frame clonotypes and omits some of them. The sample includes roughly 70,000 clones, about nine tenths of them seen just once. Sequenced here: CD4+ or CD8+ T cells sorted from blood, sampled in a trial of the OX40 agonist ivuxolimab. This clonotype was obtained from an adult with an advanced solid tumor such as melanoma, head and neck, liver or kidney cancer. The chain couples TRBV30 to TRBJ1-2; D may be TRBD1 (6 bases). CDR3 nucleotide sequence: TGTGCCTGGAGTCCACAGGGATACTATGGCTACACCTTC. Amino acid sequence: CAWSPQGYYGYTF.